Listed below are T cell receptor beta chains from one sample, sequenced in a study of OX40 agonist ivuxolimab in advanced cancers. Sequenced by immunoSEQ multiplex PCR; TCRdb stores in-frame clones only, minus some. The table has 75,000 or so clones, roughly 80% seen once. The sequenced sample was CD4+ or CD8+ T cells sorted from blood, obtained in a trial of the OX40 agonist ivuxolimab. The source is an adult with an advanced solid tumor such as melanoma, head and neck, liver or kidney cancer. The CDR3 runs from the conserved cysteine through the conserved F or W. A D gene is named only where the DNA matches it firmly. The size field is filled for only some rows; it gives once, few, many or a size class.

d_call	v_call	j_call	clone_size	cdr3_nt	cdr3_aa
TRBD1	TRBV4-2	TRBJ2-7	-	TGTGCCAGCAGCCAAGCGCTTACAGGGGGTTCCTACGAGCAGTACTTC	CASSQALTGGSYEQYF
-	TRBV18	TRBJ1-2	-	TGTGCCAGCTCACCATTGCCGGGACGGAACTATGGCTACACCTTC	CASSPLPGRNYGYTF
-	TRBV4-3	TRBJ1-1	-	TGCGCCAGCAGCCAAGTCGTCAGCAAAGCAGATGAAGCTTTCTTT	CASSQVVSKADEAFF
-	TRBV5-6	TRBJ1-3	-	TGTGCCAGCAGCGATTGGGGCCGGGACACCGCTTCTGGAAACACCATATATTTT	CASSDWGRDTASGNTIYF
TRBD2	TRBV16	TRBJ2-2	many	TGTGCCAGCAGCCGGGACTACCGGGAGCTGTTTTTT	CASSRDYRELFF
-	TRBV19	TRBJ2-2	-	TGTGCCAGTAGTGTAGACAGGAGAAACACCGGGGAGCTGTTTTTT	CASSVDRRNTGELFF
TRBD1	TRBV25-1	TRBJ1-5	once	TGTGCCAGCAGGGGACAGGGGAGCAATCAGCCCCAGCATTTT	CASRGQGSNQPQHF
TRBD2	TRBV27	TRBJ2-3	-	TGTGCCAGCACTTTAGCGGGGGGGCCGCCAGATACGCAGTATTTT	CASTLAGGPPDTQYF
-	TRBV29-1	TRBJ1-1	-	TGCAGCGTTGGGGGGCGAATCCGCGGGGACACTGAAGCTTTCTTT	CSVGGRIRGDTEAFF
-	TRBV5-5	TRBJ2-5	-	TGTGCCAGCAGCTTGGAGCTCGCGGTTAAGACCCAGTACTTC	CASSLELAVKTQYF
TRBD1	TRBV5-6	TRBJ1-2	few	TGTGCCAGCAAGAGACAGGGGAGTTTTGGCTACACCTTC	CASKRQGSFGYTF
-	TRBV11-1	TRBJ2-7	-	TGTGCCAGCAGCCGGCTCAGATCAGGCTCCTACGAGCAGTACTTC	CASSRLRSGSYEQYF
-	TRBV7-2	TRBJ2-6	-	TGTGCCAGCAGCTTAAGGGGCCCCGGGGCCAACGTCCTGACTTTC	CASSLRGPGANVLTF
-	TRBV5-3	TRBJ1-1	-	TGTGCCAGAAGCTCGACCGGGGTGGGCGACACTGAAGCTTTCTTT	CARSSTGVGDTEAFF
-	TRBV5-1	TRBJ1-1	-	TGCGCCAGCAGCTCCTTTGGTTCTGAGGGGCTTGAAGCTTTCTTT	CASSSFGSEGLEAFF
TRBD1	TRBV5-1	TRBJ1-6	-	TGCGCCAGCAGCAGGGACAGGGGCGGTAATTCACCCCTCCACTTT	CASSRDRGGNSPLHF
-	TRBV5-1	TRBJ2-6	-	TGCGCCAGCAGCTTGCGGGGTGCTGGGGCCAACGTCCTGACTTTC	CASSLRGAGANVLTF
-	TRBV20-1	TRBJ1-1	-	TGCAGTGTACGGGGGGACACTGAAGCTTTCTTT	CSVRGDTEAFF
-	TRBV11-2	TRBJ2-3	-	TGTGCCAGCAGCTTGACGGGACACAGCACAGATACGCAGTATTTT	CASSLTGHSTDTQYF
TRBD1	TRBV7-2	TRBJ1-5	few	TGTGCCAGCAGCCCGTGGACAGGGTCTAGCAATCAGCCCCAGCATTTT	CASSPWTGSSNQPQHF
TRBD2	TRBV6-4	TRBJ2-1	once	TGTGCCAGCAGTGGGGGACTAGCGGGAGTGAATGAGCAGTTCTTC	CASSGGLAGVNEQFF
TRBD1	TRBV7-9	TRBJ1-4	-	TGTGCCAGCAGCTTTAGACAGGGGAATGAAAAACTGTTTTTT	CASSFRQGNEKLFF
-	TRBV11-2	TRBJ2-5	few	TGTGCCAGCAGCCCGCGGGTGAAGGGGTTAGAGACCCAGTACTTC	CASSPRVKGLETQYF
TRBD1	TRBV27	TRBJ1-1	-	TGTGCCAGCAGTTCCTGGACAGGAGAGGGCCACACTGAAGCTTTCTTT	CASSSWTGEGHTEAFF
-	TRBV2	TRBJ1-5	-	TGTGCCAGCAGGCGAGTCACGGCGGAGCCCCAGCATTTT	CASRRVTAEPQHF
-	TRBV28	TRBJ2-5	-	TGTGCCAGCAGTTTCCAAGAGACCCAGTACTTC	CASSFQETQYF
-	TRBV6-5	TRBJ1-5	-	TGTGCCAGCAGTCCACATCAGAGCAATCAGCCCCAGCATTTT	CASSPHQSNQPQHF
TRBD1	TRBV30	TRBJ1-2	-	TGTGCCTGGAGTTTAAACAGGGGTGGCTACACCTTC	CAWSLNRGGYTF
TRBD2	TRBV2	TRBJ2-5	-	TGTGCCAGCAGGTTAGCGGGACTACAAGAGACCCAGTACTTC	CASRLAGLQETQYF
-	TRBV7-2	TRBJ2-7	-	TGTGCCAGCAGCTTCTCCCCTCTGACAGGAGAATACGAGCAGTACTTC	CASSFSPLTGEYEQYF
TRBD1	TRBV7-9	TRBJ1-1	-	TGTGCCAGCAGACGAAACAGGGGGCTAAACACTGAAGCTTTCTTT	CASRRNRGLNTEAFF
-	TRBV7-2	TRBJ1-2	-	TGTGCCAGCAGCTTAGCCTCTTCAGGGGTTTATGGCTACACCTTC	CASSLASSGVYGYTF
-	TRBV27	TRBJ2-3	-	TGTGCCAGCAGTTTATCCTGGGGGAGATTTAGCACAGATACGCAGTATTTT	CASSLSWGRFSTDTQYF
-	TRBV15	TRBJ2-3	-	TGTGCCACCAGCAGAGATAAAAATACGCAGTATTTT	CATSRDKNTQYF
-	TRBV27	TRBJ2-1	-	TGTGCCAGCAGTTTGGGCAGGGGAGATGAGCAGTTCTTC	CASSLGRGDEQFF
-	TRBV5-4	TRBJ1-1	-	TGTGCCAGCAGCTTGCAGGGGTACACTGAAGCTTTCTTT	CASSLQGYTEAFF
-	TRBV18	TRBJ1-2	-	TGTGCCAGCTCACCTGACCCCTCTAATTACTATGGCTACACCTTC	CASSPDPSNYYGYTF
-	TRBV28	TRBJ1-2	-	TGTGCCAGCAGAGGACGGACCTATGGCTACACCTTC	CASRGRTYGYTF
TRBD1	TRBV7-2	TRBJ2-5	-	TGTGCCAGCAGTCCCAACGACAGGGGGACCCAGTACTTC	CASSPNDRGTQYF
-	TRBV28	TRBJ2-7	-	TGTGCCAGCATTCAGGGATTGGGATACGAGCAGTACTTC	CASIQGLGYEQYF
TRBD2	TRBV9	TRBJ2-1	-	TGTGCCAGCAGCGCCCCTAGCGGGGGGGTTGAGCAGTTCTTC	CASSAPSGGVEQFF